Listed below are T cell receptor beta chains from one sample, sequenced in a study of identical twins. TCRdb used MiXCR to reprocess the 5' RACE reads, holding one entry per CDR3 protein. The data show 450,000 to 650,000 distinct CDR3 sequences, 7.5% to 10% seen once. These data are also associated with another study on yellow fever vaccine responses in identical twins.

Sequencing was carried out using PBMCs. These receptors came from a woman younger than 30 in good health. The CDR3 runs from the conserved cysteine through the conserved F or W.

V gene: TRBV6-1
J gene: TRBJ2-1
CDR3 protein: CASSEANNEQFF

V gene: TRBV28
J gene: TRBJ2-3
CDR3 protein: CASRPTSGLADTQYF

V gene: TRBV7-9
J gene: TRBJ2-7
CDR3 protein: CASSPVGQGAHEQYF

V gene: TRBV6-5
J gene: TRBJ1-2
CDR3 protein: CASSYSKVGQPYTF

V gene: TRBV10-3
J gene: TRBJ1-4
CDR3 protein: CAISDIFFATNEKLFF

V gene: TRBV29-1
J gene: TRBJ2-1
CDR3 protein: CSVEEGLRYNEQFF

V gene: TRBV6-1
J gene: TRBJ2-3
CDR3 protein: CASSLAGISTDTQYF

V gene: TRBV12-5
J gene: TRBJ2-3
CDR3 protein: CASGPERESTDTQYF

V gene: TRBV20-1
J gene: TRBJ2-1
CDR3 protein: CSARDLVRAMDEQFF

V gene: TRBV7-8
J gene: TRBJ2-7
CDR3 protein: CASSYGKGASGYEQYF

V gene: TRBV25-1
J gene: TRBJ2-7
CDR3 protein: CASSELKEQYF

V gene: TRBV9
J gene: TRBJ2-5
CDR3 protein: CASSVGQGQTPMETQYF

V gene: TRBV12-3/TRBV12-4
J gene: TRBJ1-5
CDR3 protein: CASKTGTENQPQHF

V gene: TRBV4-3
J gene: TRBJ2-1
CDR3 protein: CASSRVSGALNEQFF

V gene: TRBV12-3/TRBV12-4
J gene: TRBJ1-1
CDR3 protein: CASSSRTENTEAFF

V gene: TRBV7-6
J gene: TRBJ2-1
CDR3 protein: CASSLPRRGPVYNEQFF

V gene: TRBV6-1
J gene: TRBJ2-3
CDR3 protein: CASSQRGDSTDTQYF

V gene: TRBV2
J gene: TRBJ2-2
CDR3 protein: CASRIQGWTGELFF

V gene: TRBV27
J gene: TRBJ2-1
CDR3 protein: CASSIHREYNEQFF

V gene: TRBV5-1
J gene: TRBJ2-7
CDR3 protein: CASSLTQGDRSYEQYF

V gene: TRBV6-2/TRBV6-3
J gene: TRBJ1-2
CDR3 protein: CASTTTGYGYTF

V gene: TRBV5-1
J gene: TRBJ2-2
CDR3 protein: CASSLLDPTIGELFF

V gene: TRBV20-1
J gene: TRBJ2-1
CDR3 protein: CSARDPGAGGNEQFF

V gene: TRBV12-3/TRBV12-4
J gene: TRBJ2-1
CDR3 protein: CASSLGGGGEQFF

V gene: TRBV7-9
J gene: TRBJ2-5
CDR3 protein: CASSSGTKPPGETQYF

V gene: TRBV6-2/TRBV6-3
J gene: TRBJ1-1
CDR3 protein: CASSSQGARNTEAFF

V gene: TRBV19
J gene: TRBJ2-7
CDR3 protein: CASSIMTSGRFYEQYF

V gene: TRBV29-1
J gene: TRBJ2-5
CDR3 protein: CSVDRNGETQYF

V gene: TRBV25-1
J gene: TRBJ2-1
CDR3 protein: CASSESVQGRHEQFF

V gene: TRBV19
J gene: TRBJ1-2
CDR3 protein: CASTREGGNLYGYTF

V gene: TRBV5-1
J gene: TRBJ2-3
CDR3 protein: CASSQGQLSTDTQYF

V gene: TRBV9
J gene: TRBJ1-2
CDR3 protein: CANSVGQGSYGYTF

V gene: TRBV25-1
J gene: TRBJ2-5
CDR3 protein: CASAPGRLQETQYF

V gene: TRBV28
J gene: TRBJ2-6
CDR3 protein: CASSFPQVNVLTF

V gene: TRBV7-2
J gene: TRBJ2-1
CDR3 protein: CASTLRDLGANEQFF

V gene: TRBV5-5
J gene: TRBJ2-1
CDR3 protein: CASSLSKVNEQFF

V gene: TRBV4-3
J gene: TRBJ1-1
CDR3 protein: CASSPGTGGTNTEAFF

V gene: TRBV4-1
J gene: TRBJ2-7
CDR3 protein: CASSQGQVTYEQYF

V gene: TRBV7-9
J gene: TRBJ1-5
CDR3 protein: CASSPGTGGGQPQHF

V gene: TRBV7-9
J gene: TRBJ2-2
CDR3 protein: CASSPRGPGNTGELFF

V gene: TRBV7-2
J gene: TRBJ1-1
CDR3 protein: CASSLVGGPNTEAFF

V gene: TRBV5-1
J gene: TRBJ2-2
CDR3 protein: CASSLAVQGGELFF

V gene: TRBV16
J gene: TRBJ1-5
CDR3 protein: CASSQLGHINQPQHF

V gene: TRBV2
J gene: TRBJ2-3
CDR3 protein: CASSGLWGTDTQYF

V gene: TRBV3-1
J gene: TRBJ1-3
CDR3 protein: CASTLRHSGNTIYF

V gene: TRBV5-6
J gene: TRBJ2-7
CDR3 protein: CASSRDDGNF

V gene: TRBV7-2
J gene: TRBJ2-1
CDR3 protein: CASSPQHGWSGVEQFF

V gene: TRBV9
J gene: TRBJ2-7
CDR3 protein: CASSVEGLEQYF

V gene: TRBV18
J gene: TRBJ2-3
CDR3 protein: CASSPPARADTQYF

V gene: TRBV12-3/TRBV12-4
J gene: TRBJ2-3
CDR3 protein: CASSSNPGLAIADTQYF

V gene: TRBV4-3
J gene: TRBJ2-7
CDR3 protein: CASSQDRTGAYEQYF

V gene: TRBV7-3
J gene: TRBJ2-5
CDR3 protein: CASSLTTSGEETQYF

V gene: TRBV20-1
J gene: TRBJ2-1
CDR3 protein: CSAIVGRSTSPKGSNEQFF